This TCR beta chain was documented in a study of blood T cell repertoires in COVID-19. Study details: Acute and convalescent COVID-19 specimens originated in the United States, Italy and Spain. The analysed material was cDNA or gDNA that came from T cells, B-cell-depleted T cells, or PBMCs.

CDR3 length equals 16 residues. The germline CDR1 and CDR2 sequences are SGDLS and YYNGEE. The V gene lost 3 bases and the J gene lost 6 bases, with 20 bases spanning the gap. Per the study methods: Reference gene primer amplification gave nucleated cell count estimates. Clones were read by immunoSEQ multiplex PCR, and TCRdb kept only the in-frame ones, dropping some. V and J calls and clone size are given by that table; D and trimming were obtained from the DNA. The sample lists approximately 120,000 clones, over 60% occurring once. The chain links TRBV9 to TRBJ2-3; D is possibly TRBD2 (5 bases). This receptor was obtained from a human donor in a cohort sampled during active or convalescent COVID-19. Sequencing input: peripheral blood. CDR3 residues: CASSAPIGGLRDTQYF. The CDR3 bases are TGTGCCAGCAGCGCCCCAATCGGAGGACTCCGCGATACGCAGTATTTT.